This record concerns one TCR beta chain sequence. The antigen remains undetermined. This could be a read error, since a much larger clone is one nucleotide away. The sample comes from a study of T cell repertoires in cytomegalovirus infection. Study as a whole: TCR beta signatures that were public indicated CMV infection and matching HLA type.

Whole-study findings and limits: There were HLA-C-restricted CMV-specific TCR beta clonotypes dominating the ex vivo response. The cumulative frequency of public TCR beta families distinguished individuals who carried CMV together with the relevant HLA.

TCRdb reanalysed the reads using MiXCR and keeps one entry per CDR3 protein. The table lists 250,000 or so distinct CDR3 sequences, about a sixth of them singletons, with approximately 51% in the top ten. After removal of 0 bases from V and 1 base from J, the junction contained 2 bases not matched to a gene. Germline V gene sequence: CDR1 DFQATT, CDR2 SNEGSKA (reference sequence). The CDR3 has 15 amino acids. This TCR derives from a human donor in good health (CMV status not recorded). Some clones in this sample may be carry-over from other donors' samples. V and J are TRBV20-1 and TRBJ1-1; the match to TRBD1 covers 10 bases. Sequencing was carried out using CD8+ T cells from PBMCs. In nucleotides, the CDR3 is TGCAGTGCTAGAGATCGGGACAGGGGGAACACTGAAGCTTTCTTT. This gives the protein CSARDRDRGNTEAFF.